The rows below give T cell receptor beta chains drawn from one sample of a study of blood T cell repertoires in COVID-19. Sequencing used immunoSEQ multiplex PCR; TCRdb keeps in-frame clones, though not all of them. The sample has nearly 350,000 clones, roughly 90% seen once. Sequencing was done on a sample of PBMCs or T cells enriched from blood (not recorded which). These receptors all come from a woman aged 25 to 45 who had recovered from COVID-19. CDR3s include the opening cysteine and the closing phenylalanine or tryptophan.

j_gene,v_gene,CDR3aa
TRBJ2-5,TRBV3-1/TRBV3-2,CASSRDRGETQYF
TRBJ1-5,TRBV10-3,CAISESGRVKDQPQHF
TRBJ1-1,TRBV18,CASSPSLGGNTEAFF
TRBJ1-5,TRBV18,CASSPGTGGGSGNQPQHF
TRBJ2-1,TRBV14,CASSQRRGSSYNEQFF
TRBJ1-2,TRBV25-1,CASSVLTGNYGYTF
TRBJ2-2,TRBV28,CASSLLTGLTGARNTGELFF
TRBJ1-5,TRBV9,CASSAEGQGNQPQHF
TRBJ2-5,TRBV11-2,CASSQGTSGGGQTQYF
TRBJ2-3,TRBV6-5,CASSFGTGAPDTQYF
TRBJ1-1,TRBV4-1,CASSQDRGGSYMNTEAFF
TRBJ2-1,TRBV18,CASSPTGLAGNEQFF
TRBJ2-3,TRBV7-9,CASSPELGGTQYF
TRBJ1-1,TRBV18,CASHTGQASTEAFF
TRBJ1-5,TRBV9,CASSVGDRGRPQHF
TRBJ1-2,TRBV29-1,CSVEDRGRGYTF
TRBJ1-6,TRBV19,CASRGTGRNSPLHF
TRBJ2-3,TRBV2,CASSGEASGGADTQYF
TRBJ1-2,TRBV5-1,CASSPQGPGQGAVYGYTF
TRBJ2-7,TRBV27,CASSLSAGPGWTYEQYF
TRBJ2-7,TRBV12-3/TRBV12-4,CASSFTGSYEQYF
TRBJ1-2,TRBV5-1,CASSLAPGSGGYTF
TRBJ2-5,TRBV4-1,CASSQGSRGGETQYF
TRBJ2-5,TRBV5-5,CASSFPDIQETQYF
TRBJ2-3,TRBV28,CASKKPGQGARRTDTQYF
TRBJ1-1,TRBV30,CAWTRAALATEAFF
TRBJ1-3,TRBV5-4,CASSSRRQENPGNTIYF
TRBJ1-2,TRBV21-1,CASSKARTDGYTF